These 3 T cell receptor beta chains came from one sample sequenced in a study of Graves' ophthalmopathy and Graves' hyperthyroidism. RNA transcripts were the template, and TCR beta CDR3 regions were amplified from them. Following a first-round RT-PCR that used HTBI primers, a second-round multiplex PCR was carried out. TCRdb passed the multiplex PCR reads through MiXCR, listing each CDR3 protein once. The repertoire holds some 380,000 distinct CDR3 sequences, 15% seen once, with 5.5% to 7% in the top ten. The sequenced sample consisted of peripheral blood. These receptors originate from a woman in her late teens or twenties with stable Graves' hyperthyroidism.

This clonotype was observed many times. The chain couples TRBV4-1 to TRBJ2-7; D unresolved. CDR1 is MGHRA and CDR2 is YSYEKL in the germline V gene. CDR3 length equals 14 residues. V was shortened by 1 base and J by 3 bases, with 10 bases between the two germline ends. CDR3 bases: TGCGCCAGCAGCCAAGTCTGGCCAGACTACGAGCAGTACTTC. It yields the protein CASSQVWPDYEQYF.

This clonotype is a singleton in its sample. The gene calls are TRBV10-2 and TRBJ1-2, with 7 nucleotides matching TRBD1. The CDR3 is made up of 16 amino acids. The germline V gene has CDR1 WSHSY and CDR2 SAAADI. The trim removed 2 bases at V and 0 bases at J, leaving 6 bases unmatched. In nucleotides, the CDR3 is TGCGCCAGCAGTGAGCCGGACAGGAAGTCTAACTATGGCTACACCTTC. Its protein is CASSEPDRKSNYGYTF.

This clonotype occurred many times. The CDR3 sequence: CASTRPGSSEAFF. Here the CDR3 DNA reads TGTGCCAGCACGCGACCCGGATCGAGTGAAGCTTTCTTT. This chain connects TRBV6-5 to TRBJ1-1; D is uncertain. Germline V CDR1 and CDR2: MNHEY, SVGAGI. Trimming shortened V by 7 bases and J by 7 bases, and 16 bases separated the two germline ends. CDR3 length: 13 residues.